This paragraph covers one T cell receptor (beta chain) sequence. The antigen is unknown. The authors ran a second PCR of about 6 to 12 cycles using a sample-barcoded 5' primer and a J-beta primer mix. Each CDR3 protein gets one entry after TCRdb re-called the 5' RACE reads with MiXCR. The sample carries about 1.8 million distinct CDR3 sequences, just under 50% recorded once. All donors came from Russia, were Caucasian and healthy, and spanned ages roughly 6 to 95. Each individual donor underwent a draw of 8 to 10 milliliters of peripheral blood. These data originate in a study of blood T cells in healthy people across ages. Study outcomes and limitations: Naive T cell percentage by flow cytometry tracked strongly with beta diversity. Older age went with lower TCR beta diversity per million T cells, in a roughly linear way.

This CDR3 region has 14 residues. Germline CDR1 is SEHNR and CDR2 is FQNEAQ (reference sequence). The chain combines TRBV7-9 with TRBJ2-5, with 7 bases lining up with TRBD2. Gene TRBJ2-7 matches the end of the DNA better, so the J call may be wrong. The receptor was derived from a woman in her 40s in good health. Sequencing was carried out using blood. This CDR3 reads CATQPSGTTYEQYF. The CDR3, as DNA: TGTGCCACCCAGCCCAGCGGGACTACCTACGAGCAGTACTTC.